The entry below gives a single T cell receptor (beta chain) sequence along with its context. The antigen is undetermined. These data come from a study of cytomegalovirus exposure and HLA in healthy donors. The study's findings and limits: Rates of TCR association differed by HLA locus in a later analysis, with DRB1 highest and HLA-C lowest. A later analysis linked a missense variant in DCLRE1C to the trimming of TCR beta V and J genes. CMV serostatus alone was available as immune exposure information. Per a prior analysis, the majority of TCR beta V segments were productive roughly 90% or roughly 30% of the time.

The length of the CDR3 is 17 residues. V shed 6 bases and J 6 bases; nucleotides not matched to a gene: 16. Germline V lookup: CDR1 SGHVS, CDR2 FQNEAQ. The PCR used 60 Vbeta and 13 Jbeta primers. Measured with immunoSEQ multiplex PCR; TCRdb has only the in-frame clones, and not every one. The sample has 150,000 to 200,000 clones, 75% to 85% seen once. Material for sequencing was PBMCs. The chain uses TRBV7-8 and TRBJ2-2; the match to TRBD2 covers 7 bases. The TCR originated in a woman aged 25-40 years in good health and CMV-seropositive. CDR3 region: CASSRTSAGVYPGELFF. The DNA of the CDR3 is TGTGCCAGCAGTCGTACCTCTGCGGGAGTTTATCCCGGGGAGCTGTTTTTT.